The text below deals with one T cell receptor (beta chain). The record originates from a study of post-analysis software for immune sequencing data. Presence of unique molecular identifiers characterized the TCR beta cDNA libraries. From the PCR reads, TCRdb called clonotypes with MiXCR, one entry per CDR3 protein. Among 650,000 to 850,000 distinct CDR3 sequences listed, around 50% were seen once. The sample was blood. The source is a girl between 5 and 17 years old with multiple sclerosis.

The CDR3 bases are TGCGCCAGCAGCCTGGGCAGGGCGGTGGATGGCTACACCTTC. Its protein is CASSLGRAVDGYTF. The genes are TRBV5-1 and TRBJ1-2; D possibly corresponds to TRBD1 (5 bases). The CDR3 covers 14 residues. The V gene's germline CDR1 is SGHRS and CDR2 YFSETQ. The V and J ends lost 4 bases and 6 bases respectively, with 16 bases between them.